A selection of T cell receptor beta chains follows, all from one sample in a study of sequential checkpoint blockade in melanoma. Generated by immunoSEQ multiplex PCR, the TCRdb table keeps only in-frame clones and is missing some. Found here are roughly 18,000 clones, roughly 73% of them singletons; the top ten hold about 4.9%. The sample in question was tumor tissue (inferred from file names), obtained from a patient given nivolumab and ipilimumab in sequence. All receptors derive from a human donor with melanoma. Each CDR3 is given with its conserved first and last residue. The order of the fields is clone size, D gene, J gene, V gene, CDR3 protein, CDR3 DNA. A D gene is named only where the DNA matches it firmly. For some rows the clone size is stated as once, few or many, or as a class when expanded; others skip it.

abundance: NA; d_gene: NA; j_gene: TRBJ1-4; v_gene: TRBV23-1; CDR3aa: CASSQPGTANEKLFF; CDR3nt: TGCGCCAGCAGCCAGCCCGGGACGGCTAATGAAAAACTGTTTTTT
abundance: once; d_gene: TRBD2; j_gene: TRBJ2-5; v_gene: TRBV11-3; CDR3aa: CASSQVRKSGGEETQYF; CDR3nt: TGTGCCAGCAGCCAAGTCCGGAAGAGCGGGGGGGAAGAGACCCAGTACTTC
abundance: few; d_gene: TRBD2; j_gene: TRBJ2-2; v_gene: TRBV9; CDR3aa: CASNPQDGLAATGELFF; CDR3nt: TGTGCCAGCAACCCTCAAGACGGGCTAGCGGCCACCGGGGAGCTGTTTTTT
abundance: NA; d_gene: NA; j_gene: TRBJ1-2; v_gene: TRBV12-5; CDR3aa: CASKGGTYGYTF; CDR3nt: TGTGCCAGCAAAGGGGGGACCTATGGCTACACCTTC
abundance: once; d_gene: NA; j_gene: TRBJ1-2; v_gene: TRBV6-8; CDR3aa: CASSYRRRDGYTF; CDR3nt: TGTGCCAGCAGTTACCGCAGGAGGGATGGCTACACCTTC
abundance: NA; d_gene: TRBD1; j_gene: TRBJ1-4; v_gene: TRBV28; CDR3aa: CASSSYGTGDEKLFF; CDR3nt: TGTGCCAGCAGTTCTTACGGGACAGGGGATGAAAAACTGTTTTTT
abundance: NA; d_gene: NA; j_gene: TRBJ1-2; v_gene: TRBV15; CDR3aa: CATSRVGDSYGYTF; CDR3nt: TGTGCCACCAGCAGAGTAGGCGATAGCTATGGCTACACCTTC
abundance: NA; d_gene: NA; j_gene: TRBJ1-4; v_gene: TRBV30; CDR3aa: CAWNLLFNEKLFF; CDR3nt: TGTGCCTGGAATCTTCTTTTTAATGAAAAACTGTTTTTT
abundance: NA; d_gene: TRBD2; j_gene: TRBJ2-7; v_gene: TRBV30; CDR3aa: CAWRPTSGRDEQYF; CDR3nt: TGTGCCTGGAGACCGACTAGCGGGCGTGACGAGCAGTACTTC
abundance: NA; d_gene: NA; j_gene: TRBJ1-5; v_gene: TRBV7-1; CDR3aa: CASSRRDTSNQPQHF; CDR3nt: TGTGCCAGCAGCCGACGGGACACTAGCAATCAGCCCCAGCATTTT
abundance: few; d_gene: TRBD1; j_gene: TRBJ2-2; v_gene: TRBV11-3; CDR3aa: CASRFWTGNTGELFF; CDR3nt: TGTGCCAGCAGGTTTTGGACAGGCAACACCGGGGAGCTGTTTTTT
abundance: few; d_gene: TRBD1; j_gene: TRBJ2-7; v_gene: TRBV11-3; CDR3aa: CASSSRRGQGKVDEQYF; CDR3nt: TGTGCCAGCAGCTCGAGAAGGGGACAGGGGAAGGTTGACGAGCAGTACTTC
abundance: NA; d_gene: NA; j_gene: TRBJ1-2; v_gene: TRBV10-2; CDR3aa: CASSHERGARGYTF; CDR3nt: TGCGCCAGCAGCCATGAGCGGGGGGCGCGAGGCTACACCTTC
abundance: NA; d_gene: TRBD1; j_gene: TRBJ1-3; v_gene: TRBV5-1; CDR3aa: CASSQGQGNAGNTIYF; CDR3nt: TGCGCCAGCAGCCAGGGACAGGGGAATGCTGGAAACACCATATATTTT
abundance: NA; d_gene: NA; j_gene: TRBJ2-1; v_gene: TRBV7-1; CDR3aa: CASSPAERNEQFF; CDR3nt: TGTGCCAGCAGCCCGGCCGAGCGTAATGAGCAGTTCTTC
abundance: NA; d_gene: TRBD2; j_gene: TRBJ2-7; v_gene: TRBV11-3; CDR3aa: CASSSSGGAHEQYF; CDR3nt: TGTGCCAGCAGCTCCAGCGGGGGGGCCCACGAGCAGTACTTC
abundance: few; d_gene: TRBD1; j_gene: TRBJ1-4; v_gene: TRBV6-1; CDR3aa: CASSEGTGFEKLFF; CDR3nt: TGTGCCAGCAGTGAAGGGACAGGGTTTGAAAAACTGTTTTTT
abundance: NA; d_gene: TRBD1; j_gene: TRBJ2-6; v_gene: TRBV7-6; CDR3aa: CASSHPRDSVNSGANVLTF; CDR3nt: TGTGCCAGCAGCCACCCCCGGGACAGCGTAAACTCTGGGGCCAACGTCCTGACTTTC
abundance: NA; d_gene: TRBD2; j_gene: TRBJ2-2; v_gene: TRBV2; CDR3aa: CASSTRLAGAHGELFF; CDR3nt: TGTGCCAGCAGCACCCGACTAGCGGGAGCGCACGGGGAGCTGTTTTTT
abundance: few; d_gene: NA; j_gene: TRBJ2-7; v_gene: TRBV10-2; CDR3aa: CASSDSNDYEQYF; CDR3nt: TGCGCCAGCAGTGACTCGAACGACTACGAGCAGTACTTC
abundance: NA; d_gene: NA; j_gene: TRBJ2-2; v_gene: TRBV10-2; CDR3aa: CASSYSQGSTGELFF; CDR3nt: TGCGCCAGCAGTTACTCACAGGGTTCCACCGGGGAGCTGTTTTTT
abundance: NA; d_gene: NA; j_gene: TRBJ2-5; v_gene: TRBV6-7; CDR3aa: CASSFAETQYF; CDR3nt: TGTGCCAGCAGTTTCGCCGAGACCCAGTACTTC
abundance: NA; d_gene: TRBD1; j_gene: TRBJ1-2; v_gene: TRBV19; CDR3aa: CASSKQTGPFYGYTF; CDR3nt: TGTGCCAGTAGTAAACAGACAGGGCCTTTTTATGGCTACACCTTC
abundance: NA; d_gene: NA; j_gene: TRBJ1-1; v_gene: TRBV7-1; CDR3aa: CASSRGQNTEAFF; CDR3nt: TGTGCCAGCAGCAGGGGCCAGAACACTGAAGCTTTCTTT
abundance: few; d_gene: TRBD1; j_gene: TRBJ1-1; v_gene: TRBV29-1; CDR3aa: CSGNTGGGTEAFF; CDR3nt: TGCAGCGGTAACACAGGGGGTGGGACTGAAGCTTTCTTT
abundance: NA; d_gene: NA; j_gene: TRBJ2-7; v_gene: TRBV23-1; CDR3aa: CASSLDRTNDEQYF; CDR3nt: TGCGCCAGCAGCTTAGATAGGACAAACGACGAGCAGTACTTC
abundance: NA; d_gene: TRBD1; j_gene: TRBJ2-1; v_gene: TRBV28; CDR3aa: CASRPGTGLNNEQFF; CDR3nt: TGTGCCAGCAGACCCGGGACAGGGCTTAACAATGAGCAGTTCTTC
abundance: NA; d_gene: NA; j_gene: TRBJ1-2; v_gene: TRBV30; CDR3aa: CAWRNYDLIGGYTF; CDR3nt: TGTGCCTGGAGAAACTACGATTTGATCGGCGGCTACACCTTC
abundance: NA; d_gene: TRBD1; j_gene: TRBJ1-1; v_gene: TRBV18; CDR3aa: CARPGQRTVNTEAFF; CDR3nt: TGTGCCAGACCGGGACAGAGAACCGTGAACACTGAAGCTTTCTTT
abundance: NA; d_gene: TRBD2; j_gene: TRBJ2-3; v_gene: TRBV18; CDR3aa: CASSTIAGLSTDTQYF; CDR3nt: TGTGCCAGCTCGACAATAGCGGGCCTCAGCACAGATACGCAGTATTTT
abundance: NA; d_gene: TRBD1; j_gene: TRBJ1-1; v_gene: TRBV11-3; CDR3aa: CASSSPGGSGTEAFF; CDR3nt: TGTGCCAGCAGCTCCCCAGGGGGATCGGGCACTGAAGCTTTCTTT
abundance: NA; d_gene: NA; j_gene: TRBJ2-1; v_gene: TRBV7-4; CDR3aa: CASSKGPANEQFF; CDR3nt: TGTGCCAGCAGCAAGGGACCCGCCAATGAGCAGTTCTTC
abundance: NA; d_gene: TRBD1; j_gene: TRBJ1-4; v_gene: TRBV28; CDR3aa: CASRPGQGAWEKLFF; CDR3nt: TGTGCCAGCAGGCCGGGACAGGGGGCTTGGGAAAAACTGTTTTTT
abundance: NA; d_gene: NA; j_gene: TRBJ2-3; v_gene: TRBV19; CDR3aa: CASSIKQSTDTQYF; CDR3nt: TGTGCCAGTAGTATTAAGCAGAGCACAGATACGCAGTATTTT
abundance: NA; d_gene: NA; j_gene: TRBJ1-6; v_gene: TRBV30; CDR3aa: CAWSAGTNSPLHF; CDR3nt: TGTGCCTGGAGTGCAGGGACGAATTCACCCCTCCACTTT